The rows below give T cell receptor beta chains drawn from one sample of a study of cytomegalovirus exposure and HLA in healthy donors. Clones were sequenced by immunoSEQ multiplex PCR, and TCRdb holds only the in-frame ones, with some missing. The sample gives some 130,000 clones, about four fifths of which show up once; approximately 4% is in the top ten. The specimen was PBMCs. These receptors all stem from a woman aged 40-49 years in good health and CMV-seronegative. CDR3s leave out the opening cysteine and the closing phenylalanine or tryptophan.

V gene,J gene,CDR3 protein
TRBV29-1,TRBJ2-1,SVDLRRRGSYNGQF
TRBV13,TRBJ1-6,ASSLEWTVPNPYNSPLH
TRBV11-2,TRBJ2-5,ASRLLAETQY
TRBV6-1,TRBJ1-4,ASSEALGQGINEKLF
TRBV19,TRBJ1-6,ASSISAGAPSPLH
TRBV7-9,TRBJ2-7,ASSLGRSDRLYEQY
TRBV6-6,TRBJ1-2,ASSYSLGLK
TRBV15,TRBJ2-5,ATSREPGQETQY
TRBV25-1,TRBJ1-4,APHPHQGTNEKLF
TRBV15,TRBJ1-6,ATSRDPADRGSPLH
TRBV7-9,TRBJ2-7,ASSLSGTGKAQRY
TRBV7-9,TRBJ1-5,ASSLGQGQPQH
TRBV4-2,TRBJ2-7,AYFRES
TRBV16,TRBJ1-2,ASSPENYGYT
TRBV9,TRBJ1-6,ASSVEGQGQSPLH
TRBV28,TRBJ1-6,ASSWEKETNSPLH
TRBV12-5,TRBJ2-1,ASGLVGTSGDNEQF
TRBV7-9,TRBJ1-3,ASSLAFGSSGNTIY
TRBV29-1,TRBJ2-1,SVEGDRDIRF
TRBV9,TRBJ2-1,ASSVNSIGDEQF
TRBV7-8,TRBJ2-2,ASSTTGVGPTGELF
TRBV7-3,TRBJ2-1,ASSLSPVSTREQF
TRBV7-9,TRBJ2-1,ASSPEGAHEQF
TRBV7-8,TRBJ2-2,ASSLTGDTGELF
TRBV5-4,TRBJ1-2,ASSPTEGADYGYT
TRBV4-2,TRBJ2-1,ASSQEGVSSYNEQF
TRBV5-1,TRBJ2-7,ASSYGTGATRSYEQY
TRBV7-9,TRBJ2-7,ASSSTTIAGAKRYEQY
TRBV4-2,TRBJ1-4,ASSPDPGEKLF
TRBV4-1,TRBJ2-7,ASSPTPLAGGPISSYEQY
TRBV28,TRBJ1-3,ASSLLEFLGPDERNTIY
TRBV5-5,TRBJ2-7,ASSWTGTATYEQY
TRBV7-8,TRBJ2-2,ASSAAGTGVPGELF
TRBV27,TRBJ1-2,AIPPWRHYGYT
TRBV10-1,TRBJ2-7,ASSAGGAEQY
TRBV19,TRBJ2-1,ASSLSGVNEQF
TRBV7-8,TRBJ2-3,ASSPVVGAGDTQY